This T cell receptor beta chain appears in the sequencing data of a study of shared clonotypes between healthy human individuals. Study-wide findings and caveats: Collection of samples was limited to blood; tissue repertoires likely differ.

Regarding this clone: The antigen is undetermined. This same CDR3 is encoded by further DNA sequences in the sample.

The CDR3 consists of 14 residues. V was trimmed by 1 base and J by 1 base, leaving 8 bases between them. CDR1 SGHTA and CDR2 FQGNSA come from the germline V gene. It was approximately 0.2 ug DNA, about 30,000 T cell genomes, that sorted-subset replicate PCRs used. The table came from immunoSEQ multiplex PCR; TCRdb's copy has only in-frame clones and leaves some out. The sample holds roughly 1.4 million clones, around 98.5% seen once. This receptor was identified in a man aged 25 to 40 in good health. This rearrangement joins TRBV7-2 to TRBJ2-7; D perhaps matches TRBD2 (5 bases). Sequencing input: naive CD4+ T cells sorted from blood. Subset here: CD45RA+ positively selected. The CDR3 reads CASSLGTASYEQYF. The CDR3 bases are TGTGCCAGCAGCTTAGGGACTGCTTCCTACGAGCAGTACTTC.